This T cell receptor (beta chain) was retrieved from a study of blood T cell repertoires in COVID-19. Seattle-derived patients entered the study during active infection and were followed longitudinally. The protocol was immunoSEQ multiplex PCR, while the TCRdb copy is restricted to in-frame clones and leaves out a portion. The data show over 150,000 clones, about 87% seen once. The germline CDR1 and CDR2 sequences are SGHNT and YENEEA. The CDR3 consists of 16 residues. V lost 5 bases and J lost 7; bases outside the gene matches: 12. Material: peripheral blood. The source of this sequence is a man aged 55 to 70 with COVID-19, enrolled during active disease. V gene TRBV11-3 combines with J gene TRBJ2-1; TRBD2 aligns across 9 bases. The CDR3 nucleotides read TGTGCCAGCAGCCCCCGGAGCGGGAGGACACAAAATGAGCAGTTCTTC. Amino acid sequence: CASSPRSGRTQNEQFF.